The 27 T cell receptor beta chains presented below share a single source sample, sequenced in a study of CD8+CD57+ T cells in acquired aplastic anemia. CDR3 and TCR beta VDJ profiling relied on a genomic DNA template. TCRdb processed the reads anew with MiXCR; each CDR3 protein has one entry. Among 150,000 to 200,000 distinct CDR3 sequences listed, around 65% were seen once. The sample was sorted CD4+, CD8+, or CD8+CD57+ T cells (not recorded which) from PBMCs. Receptor source: a human donor with severe aplastic anemia or a healthy control (not recorded which).

J is TRBJ2-5 and V is TRBV7-9; unclear D gene. CDR3 length: 14 residues. V was clipped by 5 bases and J by 4 bases, with 14 bases between them. CDR1 SEHNR and CDR2 FQNEAQ come from the germline V gene (reference sequence). CDR3 region: CASSPLGLGETQYF. Here the CDR3 DNA reads TGTGCCAGCAGCCCCCTGGGCCTTGGAGAGACCCAGTACTTC.

The sample holds a few counts of this clonotype. V and J are TRBV24-1 and TRBJ2-5; no definite D call. Germline V gene sequence: CDR1 KGHDR, CDR2 SFDVKD. The CDR3 has 15 residues. V shed 0 bases and J shed 4 bases, with 11 bases lying between them. As DNA, the CDR3 is TGTGCCACCAGTGATTTGCAAGCGACTGGAGAGACCCAGTACTTC. Its translation is CATSDLQATGETQYF.

This clonotype was picked up many times. A much bigger clone sits one base away, suggesting this may be a read error. The chain links TRBV14 to TRBJ2-1; tentatively, D is TRBD1 or TRBD2 (7 bases each). CDR1 SGHDN and CDR2 FVKESK come from the germline V gene. The CDR3 has 16 residues. CDR3 DNA: TGTACCAGCAGCCAAGAATGGGCAGGGGGGGTCAATGAGCAGTTCTTC. Translation: CTSSQEWAGGVNEQFF. Using reference TRBV14 and TRBJ2-1 for the parts outside the CDR3, the full variable domain is EAGVTQFPSHSVIEKGQTVTLRCDPISGHDNLYWYRRVMGKEIKFLLHFVKESKQDESGMPNNRFLAERTGGTYSTLKVQPAELEDSGVYFCTSSQEWAGGVNEQFFGPGTRLTVL.

CDR3 loop: CASSLLDSPHNEQFF. CDR3 DNA sequence: TGTGCCAGCAGCCTTCTTGATAGCCCCCACAATGAGCAGTTCTTC. The chain couples TRBV14 to TRBJ2-1; D unclear. The germline V gene has CDR1 SGHDN and CDR2 FVKESK. Trimming stripped 4 bases from V and 5 bases from J, with 15 bases between. This CDR3 spans 15 amino acids.

This chain joins TRBV7-9 and TRBJ1-2; D call uncertain. Germline CDR1 reads SEHNR; CDR2 reads FQNEAQ (reference sequence). The CDR3 is 14 amino acids. Trimming shortened V by 4 bases and J by 0 bases, and 9 bases separated the two germline ends. The CDR3 is CASSSGGANYGYTF. The CDR3, as DNA: TGTGCCAGCAGCTCCGGAGGAGCTAACTATGGCTACACCTTC.

The chain employs TRBV7-2 and TRBJ1-1; D unclear. Germline CDR1 and CDR2: SGHTA and FQGNSA. Trimming stripped 4 bases from V and 1 base from J, with 16 bases between. The CDR3 is 16 residues long. CDR3 nucleotide sequence: TGTGCCAGCAGCTCGGACCTTTCGGCGGGGAACACTGAAGCTTTCTTT. This codes for CASSSDLSAGNTEAFF.

V and J are TRBV7-8 and TRBJ2-7; the match to TRBD2 covers 10 bases. The CDR3 has 16 amino acids. CDR1 and CDR2 from the germline V gene are SGHVS and FQNEAQ. Trimming removed 2 bases from V and 5 bases from J; junction bases left unmatched: 9. The CDR3 protein is CASSLRPASGGNEQYF. The DNA of the CDR3 is TGTGCCAGCAGCTTAAGGCCGGCTAGCGGGGGTAACGAGCAGTACTTC.

The chain couples TRBV2 to TRBJ2-3, with 10 bases that match TRBD2. Trimming at V came to 2 bases and at J to 2 bases, leaving 4 bases not matched to a gene. Germline-derived CDR1 and CDR2 are SNHLY and FYNNEI. The CDR3 contains 16 residues. The CDR3: CASSELAGGSTDTQYF. CDR3 DNA: TGTGCCAGCAGTGAATTAGCGGGGGGATCCACAGATACGCAGTATTTT.

The J gene is TRBJ2-5, the V gene TRBV7-8; unclear D gene. The CDR3 length is 14 residues. CDR1 SGHVS and CDR2 FQNEAQ come from the germline V gene. V was cut by 1 base and J by 0 bases, with 6 bases left in between. CDR3: CASSLVGYQETQYF. In DNA form, the CDR3 reads TGTGCCAGCAGCTTAGTTGGGTACCAAGAGACCCAGTACTTC.

This clonotype was found a few times. This rearrangement joins TRBV9 to TRBJ2-2; D perhaps matches TRBD2 (5 bases). This CDR3 has 16 amino acids. Germline loops: CDR1 SGDLS, CDR2 YYNGEE. Trimming cost V 0 bases and J 1 base, with 10 bases left between them. CDR3 region: CASSVAGAVNTGELFF. The CDR3 region has the DNA TGTGCCAGCAGCGTAGCTGGAGCGGTGAACACCGGGGAGCTGTTTTTT.

CDR3 DNA sequence: TGTGCCAGCAGCTTAGATCCCAGGGGAAATGAAAAACTGTTTTTT. It specifies CASSLDPRGNEKLFF. The chain recombines TRBV7-3 with TRBJ1-4; tentative D call: TRBD1 (6 bases). This CDR3 is built from 15 residues. Trimming left V 2 bases short and J 5 bases short, with 12 bases between. Per the germline V gene, CDR1 is SGHTA and CDR2 is FQGTGA.

V is TRBV5-1 and J is TRBJ2-5; the D is unclear. There are 13 residues in the CDR3. CDR1 and CDR2 (germline): SGHRS, YFSETQ. The ends were cut back, 4 bases at V and 3 bases at J, with 10 bases in the middle. Here the CDR3 DNA reads TGCGCCAGCAGCGGTGGGCTAGAAGAGACCCAGTACTTC. Protein product: CASSGGLEETQYF.

The V and J genes are TRBV20-1 and TRBJ2-3; tentatively, D is TRBD1 (5 bases). The length of the CDR3 is 14 residues. V was cut by 4 bases and J by 1 base, with 12 bases left in between. Germline V gene sequence: CDR1 DFQATT, CDR2 SNEGSKA (reference sequence). The DNA for the CDR3 is TGCAGTGCTAACGCAGGGCCGCGCACAGATACGCAGTATTTT. It translates to CSANAGPRTDTQYF.

This CDR3 reads CSARQRQGKFEAFF. CDR3 coding DNA: TGCAGTGCTAGGCAAAGACAGGGAAAGTTCGAAGCTTTCTTT. The V gene is TRBV20-1, the J gene TRBJ1-1; 7 bases match TRBD1. The CDR3 contains 14 residues. Germline V gene lookup returns CDR1 DFQATT and CDR2 SNEGSKA (reference sequence). Germline trimming cut 3 bases from V and 8 bases from J; bases unmatched to any gene: 12.

A single count supports this clonotype. This CDR3 is CASSYVRATGELFF. CDR3 DNA: TGTGCCAGCAGTTACGTGAGGGCCACCGGGGAGCTGTTTTTT. The J gene is TRBJ2-2, the V gene TRBV6-5, with TRBD2 as a possible D gene (5 bases). Trimming removed 2 bases at V and 4 bases at J, with 8 bases between. The CDR3 consists of 14 residues. The germline gives CDR1 MNHEY, CDR2 SVGAGI.

The gene calls are TRBV6-5 and TRBJ1-1; D possibly corresponds to TRBD1 (5 bases). The CDR3 extends over 14 amino acids. Trimming took 3 bases from V and 4 from J, leaving 12 bases between them. Germline loops: CDR1 MNHEY, CDR2 SVGAGI. For the CDR3, the DNA is TGTGCCAGCAGTTATGGAGGGGTAGGCACTGAAGCTTTCTTT. This codes for CASSYGGVGTEAFF.

The rearrangement uses TRBV15 and TRBJ2-2; 8 bases align to TRBD2. The V gene's germline CDR1 is LNHNV and CDR2 YYDKDF (reference sequence). The trim removed 0 bases at V and 4 bases at J, leaving 4 bases unmatched. The CDR3 is 16 amino acids. The CDR3 DNA reads TGTGCCACCAGCAGAGAAGGGACTAGTGGCACCGGGGAGCTGTTTTTT. Translating it yields CATSREGTSGTGELFF.

The rearrangement joins TRBV9 to TRBJ1-3; no reliable D call. Germline lookup yields CDR1 SGDLS and CDR2 YYNGEE. The V gene lost 4 bases and the J gene lost 0 bases, with 14 bases spanning the gap. This CDR3 spans 16 amino acids. Here the CDR3 reads CASSPRVAGSGNTIYF. The CDR3 DNA follows: TGTGCCAGCAGCCCCCGGGTAGCGGGCTCTGGAAACACCATATATTTT. Full variable domain (rest looked up from reference TRBV9 and TRBJ1-3): DSGVTQTPKHLITATGQRVTLRCSPRSGDLSVYWYQQSLDQGLQFLIQYYNGEERAKGNILERFSAQQFPDLHSELNLSSLELGDSALYFCASSPRVAGSGNTIYFGEGSWLTVV.

The V call is TRBV29-1, the J call TRBJ2-1, with D tentatively TRBD1 (5 bases). CDR1 SQVTM and CDR2 ANQGSEA come from the germline V gene. CDR3 length equals 13 residues. V dropped 5 bases and J dropped 8 bases, with 16 bases sitting between them. CDR3 DNA sequence: TGCAGCGTTAAAGGGGTAGTGCGGTATGAGCAGTTCTTC. Its protein product is CSVKGVVRYEQFF.

Comment on this clonotype: Without the conserved terminal phenylalanine or tryptophan, this CDR3 likely stems from a read error. It is unclear where the CDR3 begins or ends on the DNA, so no DNA is shown, and the CDR3 is as TCRdb lists it. The chain employs TRBV19 and TRBJ1-1; the table's D call TRBD1 went unverified against the DNA. Both ends counted, the CDR3 spans 14 residues. Germline loops: CDR1 LNHDA, CDR2 SQIVND (reference sequence). CDR3 sequence: CASTTGPMGTEASL.

The CDR3 DNA follows: TGTGCCACCAGCAGAGGGACAGGTTTCTATAATTCACCCCTCCACTTT. Amino acid sequence: CATSRGTGFYNSPLHF. The chain has TRBV15 and TRBJ1-6, with 7 bases that match TRBD1. CDR1 and CDR2 (germline): LNHNV, YYDKDF (reference sequence). There are 16 residues in the CDR3. V was pared by 1 base and J by 3 bases, with 3 bases of the junction left unmatched.

The table lists this clonotype with a few counts. The rearrangement joins TRBV9 to TRBJ2-5; TRBD2 matches at 7 bases. There are 15 residues in the CDR3. The J segment lost 1 base and the V segment lost 3 bases, leaving 6 bases of the junction unmatched. The germline V gene has CDR1 SGDLS and CDR2 YYNGEE. This chain's CDR3 is CASSAASGFQETQYF. The CDR3 region has the DNA TGTGCCAGCAGCGCGGCTAGCGGTTTCCAAGAGACCCAGTACTTC.

The V gene is TRBV2, the J gene TRBJ1-2; 7 bases align to TRBD1. CDR1 is SNHLY and CDR2 is FYNNEI in the germline V gene. CDR3 size: 14 residues. The junction had 10 bases not matched to a gene; V was cut back by 6 bases and J by 6 bases. CDR3 nucleotides: TGTGCCAGCAGGCGACAGGGCGAAACTCATGGCTACACCTTC. It is translated as CASRRQGETHGYTF.

The V gene is TRBV6-1, the J gene TRBJ2-5; 7 bases match TRBD2. After removal of 5 bases from V and 2 bases from J, the junction contained 8 bases not matched to a gene. Germline CDR1 MNHNS, CDR2 SASEGT. The CDR3 is 15 amino acids. The CDR3 region has the DNA TGTGCCAGCAGTTACACGGCTAGCGGACAAGAGACCCAGTACTTC. This codes for CASSYTASGQETQYF.

In its sample, this clonotype was seen a few times. This sequence joins TRBV29-1 and TRBJ2-1, with 9 positions matching TRBD1. The length of the CDR3 is 16 residues. CDR1 and CDR2 (germline): SQVTM, ANQGSEA. Trimming took 0 bases from V and 3 from J; bases not matched to a gene: 6. The CDR3 DNA follows: TGCAGCGTTGAAGAAGGGACAGGGAAAGGCTACAATGAGCAGTTCTTC. This translates into CSVEEGTGKGYNEQFF.

The chain employs TRBV7-9 and TRBJ2-3; no definite D call. This CDR3 is built from 12 residues. Germline CDR1 is SEHNR and CDR2 is FQNEAQ (reference sequence). V gave up 8 bases and J gave up 6 bases, with 12 bases separating them. CDR3 nucleotides: TGTGCCAGCCGACTGAGGTTTGATACGCAGTATTTT. This gives the protein CASRLRFDTQYF. The complete variable domain, with remaining parts taken from reference TRBV7-9 and TRBJ2-3, reads DTGVSQNPRHKITKRGQNVTFRCDPISEHNRLYWYRQTLGQGPEFLTYFQNEAQLEKSRLLSDRFSAERPKGSFSTLEIQRTEQGDSAMYLCASRLRFDTQYFGPGTRLTVL.

This clonotype was recorded many times. The chain is built from TRBV12-3 or TRBV12-4 and TRBJ2-7; TRBD2 agrees at 11 bases. Trimming took 5 bases from V and 6 from J; bases not matched to a gene: 6. The CDR3 contains 14 residues. The CDR3 nucleotides read TGTGCCAGCAGTCAGACTAGCGGGGTAGGCGAGCAGTACTTC. As protein: CASSQTSGVGEQYF.